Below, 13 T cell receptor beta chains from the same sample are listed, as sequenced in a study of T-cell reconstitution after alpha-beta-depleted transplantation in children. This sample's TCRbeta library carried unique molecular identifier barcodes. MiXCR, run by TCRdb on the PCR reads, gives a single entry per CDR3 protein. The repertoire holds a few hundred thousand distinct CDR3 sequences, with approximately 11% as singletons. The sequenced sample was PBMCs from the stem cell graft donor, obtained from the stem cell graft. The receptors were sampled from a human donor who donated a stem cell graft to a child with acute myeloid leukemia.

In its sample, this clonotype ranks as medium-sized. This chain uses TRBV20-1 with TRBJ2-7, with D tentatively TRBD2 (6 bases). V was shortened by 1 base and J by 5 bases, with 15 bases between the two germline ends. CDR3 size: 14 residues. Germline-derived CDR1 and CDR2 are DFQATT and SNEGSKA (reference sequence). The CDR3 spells CSARAGSHPDEQYF. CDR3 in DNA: TGCAGTGCTAGAGCCGGGAGCCACCCCGACGAGCAGTACTTC.

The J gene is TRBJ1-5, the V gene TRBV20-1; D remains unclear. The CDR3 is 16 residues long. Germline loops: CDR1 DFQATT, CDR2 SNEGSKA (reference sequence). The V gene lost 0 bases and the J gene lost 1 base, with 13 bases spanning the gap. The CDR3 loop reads CSAREGPLGSNQPQHF. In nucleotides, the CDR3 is TGCAGTGCTAGAGAGGGTCCCTTGGGGAGCAATCAGCCCCAGCATTTT.

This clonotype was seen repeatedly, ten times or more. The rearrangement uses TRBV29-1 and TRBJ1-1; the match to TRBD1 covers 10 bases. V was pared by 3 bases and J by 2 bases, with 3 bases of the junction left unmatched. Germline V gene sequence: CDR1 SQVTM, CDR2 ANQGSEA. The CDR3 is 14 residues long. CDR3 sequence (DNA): TGCAGCGTTGAGGGGACAGGGGAAAACACTGAAGCTTTCTTT. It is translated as CSVEGTGENTEAFF.

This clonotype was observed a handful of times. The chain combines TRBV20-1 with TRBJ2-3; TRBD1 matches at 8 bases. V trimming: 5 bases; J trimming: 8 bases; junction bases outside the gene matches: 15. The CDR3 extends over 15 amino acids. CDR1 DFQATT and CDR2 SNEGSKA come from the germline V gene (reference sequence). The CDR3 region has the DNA TGCAGTGCTGACCGACCGGGACAGGAAGTAGCTACGCAGTATTTT. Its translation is CSADRPGQEVATQYF.

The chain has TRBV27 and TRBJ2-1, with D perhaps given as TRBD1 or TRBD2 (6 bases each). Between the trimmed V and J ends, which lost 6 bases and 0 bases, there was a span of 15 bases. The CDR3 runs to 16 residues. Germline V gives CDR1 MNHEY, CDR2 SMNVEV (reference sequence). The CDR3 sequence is CASSGGQGPSYNEQFF. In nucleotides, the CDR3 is TGTGCCAGCAGCGGGGGCCAGGGGCCCTCCTACAATGAGCAGTTCTTC.

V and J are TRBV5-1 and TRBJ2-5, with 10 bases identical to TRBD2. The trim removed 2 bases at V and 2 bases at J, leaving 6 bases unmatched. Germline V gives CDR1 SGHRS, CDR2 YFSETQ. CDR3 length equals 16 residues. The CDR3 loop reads CASSFSGGRRQETQYF. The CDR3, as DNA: TGCGCCAGCAGCTTTAGCGGGGGGCGCCGACAAGAGACCCAGTACTTC. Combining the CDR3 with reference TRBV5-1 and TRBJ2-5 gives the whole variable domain KAGVTQTPRYLIKTRGQQVTLSCSPISGHRSVSWYQQTPGQGLQFLFEYFSETQRNKGNFPGRFSGRQFSNSRSEMNVSTLELGDSALYLCASSFSGGRRQETQYFGPGTRLLVL.

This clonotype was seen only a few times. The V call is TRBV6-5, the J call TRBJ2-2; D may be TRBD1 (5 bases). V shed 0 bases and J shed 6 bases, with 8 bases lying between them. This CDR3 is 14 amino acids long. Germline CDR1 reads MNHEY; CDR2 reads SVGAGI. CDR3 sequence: CASSYSQGSGELFF. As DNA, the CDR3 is TGTGCCAGCAGTTACTCGCAGGGATCCGGGGAGCTGTTTTTT.

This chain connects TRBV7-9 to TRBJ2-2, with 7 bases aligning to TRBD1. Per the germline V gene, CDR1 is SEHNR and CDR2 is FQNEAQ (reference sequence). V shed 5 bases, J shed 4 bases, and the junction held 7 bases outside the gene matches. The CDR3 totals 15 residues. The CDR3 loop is CASSQRQGSTGELFF. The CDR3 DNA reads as TGTGCCAGCAGCCAAAGACAGGGTAGCACCGGGGAGCTGTTTTTT.

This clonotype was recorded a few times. The chain's CDR3 is CASRVGQAKNTEAFF. The CDR3 DNA is TGTGCCAGCCGGGTGGGGCAGGCGAAGAACACTGAAGCTTTCTTT. The V call is TRBV12-3 or TRBV12-4, the J call TRBJ1-1; D is perhaps TRBD1 (5 bases). The CDR3 contains 15 residues. Trimming took 8 bases from V and 1 from J, leaving 17 bases between them.

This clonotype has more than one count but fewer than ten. This CDR3 is CSARWGTDTQYF. In nucleotides, the CDR3 is TGCAGTGCGCGATGGGGAACAGATACGCAGTATTTT. The gene calls are TRBV20-1 and TRBJ2-3; no definite D call. V was trimmed by 6 bases and J by 3 bases, leaving 10 bases between them. This CDR3 has 12 amino acids. Germline CDR1 reads DFQATT; CDR2 reads SNEGSKA (reference sequence).

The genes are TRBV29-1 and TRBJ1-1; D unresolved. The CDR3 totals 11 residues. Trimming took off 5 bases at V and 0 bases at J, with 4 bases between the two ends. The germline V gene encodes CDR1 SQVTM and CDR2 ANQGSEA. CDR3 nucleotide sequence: TGCAGCGTTAATGTGAACACTGAAGCTTTCTTT. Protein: CSVNVNTEAFF.

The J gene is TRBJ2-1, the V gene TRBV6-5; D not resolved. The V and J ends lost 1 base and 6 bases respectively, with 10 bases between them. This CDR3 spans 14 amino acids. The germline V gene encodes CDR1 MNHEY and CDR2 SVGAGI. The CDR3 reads CASSYLGFFNEQFF. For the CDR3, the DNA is TGTGCCAGCAGTTACTTGGGGTTTTTCAATGAGCAGTTCTTC.

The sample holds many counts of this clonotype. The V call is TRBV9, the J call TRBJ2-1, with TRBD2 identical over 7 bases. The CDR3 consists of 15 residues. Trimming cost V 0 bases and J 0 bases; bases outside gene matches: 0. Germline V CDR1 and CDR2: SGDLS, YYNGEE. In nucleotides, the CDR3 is TGTGCCAGCAGCGTAGGGGGGGGCTCCTACAATGAGCAGTTCTTC. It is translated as CASSVGGGSYNEQFF.